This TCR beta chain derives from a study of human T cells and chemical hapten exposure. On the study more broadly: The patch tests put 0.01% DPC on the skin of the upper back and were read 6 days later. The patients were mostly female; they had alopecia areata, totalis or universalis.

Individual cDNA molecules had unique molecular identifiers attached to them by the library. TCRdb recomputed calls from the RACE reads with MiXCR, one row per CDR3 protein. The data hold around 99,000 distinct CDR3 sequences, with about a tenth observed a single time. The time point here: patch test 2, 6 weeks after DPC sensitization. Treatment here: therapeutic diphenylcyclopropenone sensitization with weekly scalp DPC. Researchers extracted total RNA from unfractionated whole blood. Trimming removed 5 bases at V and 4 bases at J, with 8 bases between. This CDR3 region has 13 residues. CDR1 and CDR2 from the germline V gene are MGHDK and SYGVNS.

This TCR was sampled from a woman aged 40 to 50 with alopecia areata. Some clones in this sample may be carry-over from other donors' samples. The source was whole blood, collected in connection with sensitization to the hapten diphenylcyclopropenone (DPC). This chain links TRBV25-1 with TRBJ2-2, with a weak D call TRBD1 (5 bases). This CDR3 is CASSRQSTGELFF. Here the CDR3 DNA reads TGTGCCAGCAGTCGACAGTCCACCGGGGAGCTGTTTTTT.